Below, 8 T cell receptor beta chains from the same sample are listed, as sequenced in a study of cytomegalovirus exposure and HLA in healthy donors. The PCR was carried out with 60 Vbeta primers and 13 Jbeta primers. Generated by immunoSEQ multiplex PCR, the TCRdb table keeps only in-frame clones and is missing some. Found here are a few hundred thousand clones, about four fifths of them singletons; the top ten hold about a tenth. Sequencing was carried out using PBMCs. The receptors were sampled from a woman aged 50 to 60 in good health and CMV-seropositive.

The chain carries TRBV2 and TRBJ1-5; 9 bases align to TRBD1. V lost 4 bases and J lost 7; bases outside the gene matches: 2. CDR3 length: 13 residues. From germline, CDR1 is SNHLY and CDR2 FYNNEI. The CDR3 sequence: CASSGDREQPQHF. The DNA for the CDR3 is TGTGCCAGCAGTGGGGACAGGGAGCAGCCCCAGCATTTT.

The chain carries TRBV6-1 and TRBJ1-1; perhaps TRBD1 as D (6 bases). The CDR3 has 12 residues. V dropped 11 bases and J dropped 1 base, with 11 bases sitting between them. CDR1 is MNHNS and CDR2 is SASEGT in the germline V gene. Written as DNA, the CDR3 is TGTGCCGGACAACAGGGGAACACTGAAGCTTTCTTT. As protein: CAGQQGNTEAFF.

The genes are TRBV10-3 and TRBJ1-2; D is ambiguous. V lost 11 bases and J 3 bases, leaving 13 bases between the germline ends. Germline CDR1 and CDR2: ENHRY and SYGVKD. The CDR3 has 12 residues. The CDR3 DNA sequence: TGTGCCGCCAGCGGGGAGTACTATGGCTACACCTTC. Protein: CAASGEYYGYTF.

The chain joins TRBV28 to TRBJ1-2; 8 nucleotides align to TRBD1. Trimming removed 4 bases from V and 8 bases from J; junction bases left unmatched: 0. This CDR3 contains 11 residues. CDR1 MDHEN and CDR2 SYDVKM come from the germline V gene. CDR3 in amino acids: CASSWDRGYTF. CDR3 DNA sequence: TGTGCCAGCAGTTGGGACAGGGGCTACACCTTC.

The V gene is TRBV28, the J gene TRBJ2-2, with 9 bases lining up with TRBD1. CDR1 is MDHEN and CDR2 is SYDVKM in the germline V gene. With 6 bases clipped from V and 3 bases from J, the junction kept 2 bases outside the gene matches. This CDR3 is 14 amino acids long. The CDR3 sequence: CASRGQGYTGELFF. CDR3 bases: TGTGCCAGCAGAGGACAGGGGTACACCGGGGAGCTGTTTTTT.

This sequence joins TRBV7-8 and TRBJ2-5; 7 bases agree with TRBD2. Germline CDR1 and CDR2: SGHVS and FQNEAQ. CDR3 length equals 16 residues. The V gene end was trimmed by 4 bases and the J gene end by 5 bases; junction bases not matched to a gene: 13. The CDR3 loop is CASSSGRGLGGETQYF. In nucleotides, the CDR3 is TGTGCCAGCAGCTCGGGGAGGGGTCTGGGCGGGGAGACCCAGTACTTC.

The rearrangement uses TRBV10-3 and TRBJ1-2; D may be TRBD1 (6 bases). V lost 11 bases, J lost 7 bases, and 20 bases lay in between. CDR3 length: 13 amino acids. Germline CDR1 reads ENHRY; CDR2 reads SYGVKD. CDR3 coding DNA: TGTGCCTCAGGCTCACTGGGGGCCGCTGGCTACACCTTC. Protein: CASGSLGAAGYTF.

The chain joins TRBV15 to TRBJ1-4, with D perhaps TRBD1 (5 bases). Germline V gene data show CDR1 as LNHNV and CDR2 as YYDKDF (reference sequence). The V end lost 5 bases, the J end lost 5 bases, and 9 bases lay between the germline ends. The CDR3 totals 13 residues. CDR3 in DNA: TGTGCCACCAGCCCGGACAAGAATGAAAAACTGTTTTTT. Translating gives CATSPDKNEKLFF.